The 3 T cell receptor beta chains listed next were all sequenced from one sample in a study of T-cell memory formation after mild COVID-19. Using its own MiXCR run on the 5' RACE reads, TCRdb lists one record per CDR3 protein. The data contain around 420,000 distinct CDR3 sequences, around 24% of them seen just once; the ten biggest clones take up 8.8%. Sequences were obtained from PBMCs or a T cell subset sorted from them (not recorded which). Receptors originate from an adult woman who had mild COVID-19 (a few samples of this study predate the infection). Cell type and time point are not known.

This chain joins TRBV18 and TRBJ1-5; TRBD1 agrees at 7 bases. The ends lost 5 bases at V and 6 bases at J; junction bases unmatched: 10. The length of the CDR3 is 15 residues. The germline CDR1 and CDR2 sequences are KGHSH and LQKENI. The CDR3 bases are TGTGCCAGCTCATCCAGGGCAGGGGGAAGTCAGCCCCAGCATTTT. It is translated as CASSSRAGGSQPQHF. The whole variable domain, remainder taken from reference TRBV18 and TRBJ1-5, is NAGVMQNPRHLVRRRGQEARLRCSPMKGHSHVYWYRQLPEEGLKFMVYLQKENIIDESGMPKERFSAEFPKEGPSILRIQQVVRGDSAAYFCASSSRAGGSQPQHFGDGTRLSIL.

The J gene is TRBJ1-3, the V gene TRBV18, with D unclear. Germline CDR1 and CDR2: KGHSH and LQKENI. This CDR3 region has 13 residues. V was pared by 3 bases and J by 2 bases, with 5 bases between. CDR3 loop: CASSPTAGNTIYF. In DNA, the CDR3 is TGTGCCAGCTCACCGACGGCTGGAAACACCATATATTTT.

This sequence joins TRBV5-1 and TRBJ2-7, with D unclear. CDR3 length: 14 residues. Germline V gives CDR1 SGHRS, CDR2 YFSETQ. Between the trimmed V and J ends, which lost 0 bases and 3 bases, there was a span of 10 bases. CDR3 DNA: TGCGCCAGCAGCTTGGGGGCAACAGTCTACGAGCAGTACTTC. Residues: CASSLGATVYEQYF.